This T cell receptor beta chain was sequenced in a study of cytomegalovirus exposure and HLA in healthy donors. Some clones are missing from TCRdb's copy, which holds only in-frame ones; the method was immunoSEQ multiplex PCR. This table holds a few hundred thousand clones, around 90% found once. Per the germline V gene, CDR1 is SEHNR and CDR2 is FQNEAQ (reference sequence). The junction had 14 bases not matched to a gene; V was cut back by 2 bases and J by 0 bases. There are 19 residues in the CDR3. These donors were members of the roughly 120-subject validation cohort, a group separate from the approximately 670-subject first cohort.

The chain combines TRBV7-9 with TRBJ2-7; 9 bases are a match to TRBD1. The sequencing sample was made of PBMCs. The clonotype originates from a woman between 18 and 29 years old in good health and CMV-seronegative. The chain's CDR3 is CASSLIYGTGRRSSYEQYF. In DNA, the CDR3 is TGTGCCAGCAGCTTAATTTATGGGACAGGGAGAAGGAGCTCCTACGAGCAGTACTTC.